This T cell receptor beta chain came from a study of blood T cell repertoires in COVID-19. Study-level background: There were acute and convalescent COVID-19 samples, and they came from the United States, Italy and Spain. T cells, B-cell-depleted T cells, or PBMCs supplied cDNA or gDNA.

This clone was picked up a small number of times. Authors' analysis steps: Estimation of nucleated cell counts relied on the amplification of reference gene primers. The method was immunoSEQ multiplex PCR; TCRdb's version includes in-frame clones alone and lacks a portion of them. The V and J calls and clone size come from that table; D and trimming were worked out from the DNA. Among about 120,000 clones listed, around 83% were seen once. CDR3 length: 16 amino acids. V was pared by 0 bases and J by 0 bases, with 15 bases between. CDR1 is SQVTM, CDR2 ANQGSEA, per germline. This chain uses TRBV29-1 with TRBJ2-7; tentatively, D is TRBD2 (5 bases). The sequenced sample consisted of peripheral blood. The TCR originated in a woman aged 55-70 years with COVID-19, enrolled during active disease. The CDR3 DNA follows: TGCAGCGTTGAAGATCGTGGCGGAGGTAGCTCCTACGAGCAGTACTTC. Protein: CSVEDRGGGSSYEQYF.